This TCR beta chain was sequenced in a study of CD8+ T cells in alopecia areata (dated by TCRdb to 2016 to 2019). At the level of the whole study: The treated patients took part in an open-label pilot trial in which moderate-to-severe alopecia areata was treated with oral tofacitinib at 5 to 10 mg twice daily. Tofacitinib-treated patients had biopsies at baseline and at 4 and 24 weeks of treatment, with a later scalp biopsy in several patients. Amplification of TCRbeta CDR3 regions was done by immunoSEQ multiplex PCR using 35 Vbeta forward primers and 13 Jbeta reverse primers. Clonality in the scalp was compared among normal scalp (n=4), patchy alopecia areata scalp (n=8), and alopecia totalis/universalis scalp (n=8). The SALT score, which quantifies the percentage of affected scalp surface area, was used to measure disease severity in treated patients. Patients stayed on tofacitinib for 6 to 18 months and then had 6 months of follow-up off drug so that delayed response and recurrence could be assessed. On the human side, TCRbeta sequencing was run on scalp tissue and on sorted CD4+ and CD8+ peripheral blood T cells from healthy controls and from alopecia areata patients with either patchy or totalis/universalis disease. High-throughput TCRbeta sequencing was used to examine T cell clonal expansion in alopecia areata in both the C3H/HeJ mouse model and human patients. RNA was obtained with the PAXgene miRNA kit for fixed scalp, the miRNeasy kit for PBMCs, and the RNeasy kit for mouse skin. Study-wide conclusions, independent of this receptor: Tofacitinib significantly lowered scalp clonality and the number of expanded CD8+ clones among the top 100 scalp clones. Unlike mouse skin, which is dominated by gammadelta T cells, normal human skin has resident alphabeta T cells that are also sequenced, and this complicates analysis of the scalp TCR repertoire. During tofacitinib treatment, many expanded lesional clones remained in scalp and blood, and this persistence may partly explain relapse after treatment is stopped. Shared TCR sequences between patients were less evident than in mice, which may be partly attributable to HLA diversity in the patient population. Lesional scalp, especially in alopecia totalis/universalis, showed higher clonality and more expanded CD8+ clones than normal scalp, suggesting antigenic drive. Because the treated cohort was small and had only one nonresponder, larger studies are needed to examine links between baseline CD8+ expansion and response.

This clone turned up a few times. What this receptor recognizes is not known. Base quality data are lacking; no much larger clone is found one base away. Libraries were constructed by the immunoSEQ multiplex PCR assay. RNA was extracted from all samples and reverse transcribed into cDNA, which served as template for TCR sequencing. SuperScript III was used to make first-strand cDNA, primed with a 2:1 mix of oligo-dT and random hexamers. A synthetic immune receptor repertoire was used to assess amplification bias, and residual bias was removed computationally. Under the source paper's analysis protocol: Raw reads were preprocessed for error removal, and CDR3 was defined according to IMGT conventions as running from the conserved cysteine to phenylalanine. To get clonality, Shannon entropy was normalized by log2 of the number of productive unique TCRs and the result was subtracted from 1. Scalp TCRbeta sequences were cross-referenced with sorted blood CD4 and CD8 repertoires so that the CD4 or CD8 identity of scalp clones could be inferred. Drawn from immuneACCESS, this table holds only the in-frame rearrangements with V and J called that TCRdb kept. Clones are partly lost; checked studies trace under half to an unresolved V gene and leave the rest unexplained. The D gene and trimming were derived from the DNA, and the V and J assignments and clone size from that table. Within this sample are a few hundred thousand clones, with 30% to 40% of them counted one time only. The ten largest account for around 0.48% of the sample.

Per the publication, the treatment or condition label means: oral pan-JAK inhibitor, 5-10 mg twice daily. Lesional scalp punch biopsies and peripheral blood were collected from alopecia areata patients. PBMCs were isolated by density centrifugation and stained for CD3, CD4 and CD8, and CD4+ and CD8+ T cells were sorted on a FACSAria. The sequences come from CD4+ T cells sorted from blood, collected at approximately week 31, from a patient treated with tofacitinib. The source of this sequence is a human donor with alopecia areata.

The CDR3 loop reads CASSLTPGLAGELFF. DNA sequence: TGTGCCAGCAGCTTAACTCCCGGACTAGCGGGGGAGCTGTTTTTT. The chain uses TRBV7-3 and TRBJ2-2; TRBD2 agrees with 9 junctional bases. The germline V gene sets CDR1 to SGHTA and CDR2 to FQGTGA. Measured from the cysteine to the phenylalanine, the CDR3 is 15 residues long. CDR3 DNA only is kept here, 45 bases in frame from base 1. At the junction V is shortened by 0 bases and J by 8 bases; bases outside the gene matches: 4. With all but the CDR3 taken from the reference TRBV7-3 and TRBJ2-2 genes, the full variable domain is: GAGVSQTPSNKVTEKGKYVELRCDPISGHTALYWYRQSLGQGPEFLIYFQGTGAADDSGLPNDRFFAVRPEGSVSTLKIQRTERGDSAVYLCASSLTPGLAGELFFGEGSRLTVL.